Below are 18 T cell receptor beta chains sequenced from a single sample in a study of blood T cell repertoires in COVID-19. Assay used: immunoSEQ multiplex PCR; TCRdb lists only in-frame clones, some missing. The repertoire holds some 86,000 clones, approximately 83% seen once, with roughly 32% in the top ten. Sequencing input: peripheral blood. The receptors come from a woman aged 80 or older with active or convalescent COVID-19.

V gene TRBV7-2 combines with J gene TRBJ2-1, with a tentative D call TRBD2 (6 bases). The V end was cut by 1 base, the J end by 10 bases, with 17 bases between. This CDR3 is built from 15 residues. Germline CDR1 is SGHTA and CDR2 is FQGNSA. CDR3 DNA: TGTGCCAGCAGCTTAGGACTAGTTCTAGAGACGGAGCAGTTCTTC. Translation: CASSLGLVLETEQFF.

The CDR3 region is CASSSRGGYEQYF. DNA of the CDR3: TGTGCCAGCAGCTCTCGCGGGGGCTACGAGCAGTACTTC. The chain joins TRBV7-8 to TRBJ2-7; 7 bases agree with TRBD2. The CDR3 contains 13 residues. Germline V gene data show CDR1 as SGHVS and CDR2 as FQNEAQ. V shed 4 bases and J 3 bases; nucleotides not matched to a gene: 3.

The chain is built from TRBV19 and TRBJ1-4; D is ambiguous. V lost 3 bases and J lost 8, with 10 bases in between. CDR3 length: 13 residues. The germline gives CDR1 LNHDA, CDR2 SQIVND (reference sequence). DNA of the CDR3: TGTGCCAGTAGTATCCCCTCCCAGGAAAAACTGTTTTTT. This translates into CASSIPSQEKLFF.

Only one count was recorded for this clone. Here the CDR3 reads CASSLTGSSTDTQYF. In nucleotides, the CDR3 is TGTGCCAGCAGCTTGACAGGGTCTAGCACAGATACGCAGTATTTT. The rearrangement links TRBV7-2 to TRBJ2-3, with 7 nucleotides matching TRBD1. Germline V CDR1 and CDR2: SGHTA, FQGNSA. J was trimmed by 0 bases and V by 3 bases; bases with no gene match: 3. CDR3 length equals 15 residues.

V is TRBV11-2 and J is TRBJ2-7; D call uncertain. Trimming cost V 0 bases and J 6 bases, with 12 bases left between them. The CDR3 contains 14 residues. Germline V CDR1 and CDR2: SGHAT, FQNNGV. This CDR3 reads CASSLDRLVGEQYF. The CDR3 DNA follows: TGTGCCAGCAGCTTAGATCGGTTAGTTGGCGAGCAGTACTTC.

The J gene is TRBJ2-5, the V gene TRBV5-4; TRBD2 matches at 10 bases. Germline V gene lookup returns CDR1 SGHNT and CDR2 YYREEE (reference sequence). There are 15 residues in the CDR3. Trimming cost V 6 bases and J 5 bases; bases outside gene matches: 10. CDR3 coding DNA: TGTGCCAGCAAGTCAGCGGGGGGGCCTTGGGAGACCCAGTACTTC. Amino acids: CASKSAGGPWETQYF.

The rearrangement uses TRBV2 and TRBJ1-2; D may be TRBD1 (5 bases). Looked up from germline, CDR1 is SNHLY and CDR2 is FYNNEI. Between the trimmed V and J ends, which lost 8 bases and 0 bases, there was a span of 16 bases. This CDR3 has 15 residues. CDR3 amino acids: CASSLGASPNYGYTF. CDR3 DNA sequence: TGTGCCAGCTCCCTAGGGGCCTCTCCTAACTATGGCTACACCTTC.

The V call is TRBV10-3, the J call TRBJ2-7; TRBD2 is a possible D gene (6 bases). Germline V gene lookup returns CDR1 ENHRY and CDR2 SYGVKD. This CDR3 is 14 amino acids long. Between the trimmed V and J ends, which lost 6 bases and 3 bases, there was a span of 15 bases. Written as DNA, the CDR3 is TGTGCCATCAGCGCAAACGGGGGAAGCTACGAGCAGTACTTC. Residues: CAISANGGSYEQYF.

This chain links TRBV12-3 or TRBV12-4 with TRBJ1-2; weak D call: TRBD1 (6 bases). This CDR3 is 12 amino acids long. V lost 8 bases and J lost 3, with 10 bases in between. This CDR3 is CASQGLDYGYTF. CDR3 sequence (DNA): TGTGCCAGCCAGGGGCTGGACTATGGCTACACCTTC.

The chain is built from TRBV9 and TRBJ2-1; TRBD2 agrees at 10 bases. V dropped 3 bases and J dropped 8; count of bases not matched to a gene: 8. CDR3 length: 15 residues. Germline V lookup: CDR1 SGDLS, CDR2 YYNGEE. This CDR3 is CASSALAGVAYEQFF. CDR3 bases: TGTGCCAGCAGCGCCCTAGCGGGAGTAGCCTATGAGCAGTTCTTC.

The chain has TRBV5-1 and TRBJ2-7; 7 bases are shared with TRBD1. From germline, CDR1 is SGHRS and CDR2 YFSETQ. CDR3 length: 14 residues. V trimming: 5 bases; J trimming: 2 bases; junction bases outside the gene matches: 7. CDR3 region: CASSIQGPTYEQYF. The DNA of the CDR3 is TGCGCCAGCAGTATACAGGGGCCTACCTACGAGCAGTACTTC.

CDR3 DNA: TGTGCCAGCAGTTTATTGGGGGGGGGCCCCAGGGCAGAGACCCAGTACTTC. Its protein product is CASSLLGGGPRAETQYF. The chain combines TRBV28 with TRBJ2-5; possible D gene TRBD2, 7 bases. V was clipped by 1 base and J by 4 bases, with 19 bases between them. Germline lookup yields CDR1 MDHEN and CDR2 SYDVKM. This CDR3 comprises 17 residues. Using reference TRBV28 and TRBJ2-5 for the parts outside the CDR3, the full variable domain is DVKVTQSSRYLVKRTGEKVFLECVQDMDHENMFWYRQDPGLGLRLIYFSYDVKMKEKGDIPEGYSVSREKKERFSLILESASTNQTSMYLCASSLLGGGPRAETQYFGPGTRLLVL.

The J gene is TRBJ2-7, the V gene TRBV6-5, with 7 nucleotides matching TRBD2. The CDR3 length is 15 residues. V was pared by 6 bases and J by 1 base, with 9 bases of the junction left unmatched. Germline V gene sequence: CDR1 MNHEY, CDR2 SVGAGI. The CDR3 DNA reads TGTGCCAGCAGCCCATACGGCGGGGGATCCTACGAGCAGTACTTC. Its translation: CASSPYGGGSYEQYF.

This chain joins TRBV7-8 and TRBJ2-5; no clear D gene. V shed 5 bases and J shed 4 bases, with 14 bases lying between them. The CDR3 runs 14 residues. CDR1 and CDR2 from the germline V gene are SGHVS and FQNEAQ. CDR3 residues: CASSIKGGTETQYF. The CDR3 coding sequence is TGTGCCAGCAGCATAAAAGGCGGTACAGAGACCCAGTACTTC. Drawing the rest from reference TRBV7-8 and TRBJ2-5, the complete variable domain is GAGVSQSPRYKVAKRGQDVALRCDPISGHVSLFWYQQALGQGPEFLTYFQNEAQLDKSGLPSDRFFAERPEGSVSTLKIQRTQQEDSAVYLCASSIKGGTETQYFGPGTRLLVL.

The rearrangement uses TRBV6-5 and TRBJ2-1, with 11 bases aligning to TRBD2. V trimming: 9 bases; J trimming: 7 bases; junction bases outside the gene matches: 8. CDR1 MNHEY and CDR2 SVGAGI come from the germline V gene. The CDR3 covers 14 residues. The CDR3: CASNPSGGWNEQFF. DNA for the CDR3: TGTGCCAGTAACCCTAGCGGGGGGTGGAATGAGCAGTTCTTC.

The V gene is TRBV7-2, the J gene TRBJ1-1; TRBD1 might be the D (5 bases). Germline V CDR1 and CDR2: SGHTA, FQGNSA. Trimming cost V 5 bases and J 1 base, with 8 bases left between them. The CDR3 contains 13 residues. In DNA, the CDR3 is TGTGCCAGCAGCGGGGCACGGAACACTGAAGCTTTCTTT. Amino acids: CASSGARNTEAFF.

This rearrangement joins TRBV25-1 to TRBJ2-3; 7 positions match TRBD2. Germline V gene data show CDR1 as MGHDK and CDR2 as SYGVNS. Germline trimming cut 2 bases from V and 6 bases from J; bases unmatched to any gene: 5. This CDR3 has 14 amino acids. CDR3 sequence: CASSERTRSDTQYF. In DNA form, the CDR3 reads TGTGCCAGCAGTGAAAGGACTAGGTCGGATACGCAGTATTTT.

This rearrangement joins TRBV2 to TRBJ2-6, with 7 bases that match TRBD1. V trimming: 6 bases; J trimming: 0 bases; junction bases outside the gene matches: 8. CDR1 is SNHLY, CDR2 FYNNEI, per germline. This CDR3 contains 17 residues. In DNA form, the CDR3 reads TGTGCCAGCAGCCGGGACAGAGGTTCCTCTGGGGCCAACGTCCTGACTTTC. Its translation is CASSRDRGSSGANVLTF.